This T cell receptor (beta chain) is drawn from a study of cytomegalovirus exposure and HLA in healthy donors (dated by TCRdb to the late 2010s). Some background on the complete study: In an earlier analysis of under 600 of the donors, 250 to 300 Gb of sequence data and 100 million or so unique TCR beta sequences from approximately 180 million T cells were reported. In a later analysis, previously published TCR beta repertoires from fewer than 750 donors were re-analyzed and high-resolution HLA genotyping was added so that TCR occurrence patterns could be studied. The number of typed donors differed by locus: roughly 629-640 for A, B, C, DRB1 and DQB1; approximately 530 for DQA1; some 590 for DPA1; and roughly 450 for DPB1. A later genetic analysis used genome-wide SNP genotypes for about 55% of the 666 donors, treating that subset as a discovery cohort. Donor age, sex, ethnicity and CMV serostatus were compiled together with the repertoire data. All discovery cohort repertoires had been generated using a single sequencing platform. The study aimed to test whether cataloging public T cell receptors could reveal signatures of past pathogen exposure. About 330 gigabases of sequencing data and approximately 92 million unique TCR sequences made up an early release that covered several hundred HLA-typed donors. Because of strong linkage in the cohort, five DR-DQ haplotypes were treated as single units for association and clustering. The study combined high-throughput TCR immunosequencing, statistical association of individual TCRs with disease status, and machine learning to predict cytomegalovirus infection status. The study used immunosequencing to profile the T cell repertoires of 670 or so subjects and linked those repertoires to cytomegalovirus serostatus. The genetic ancestry cluster associated with self-reported Caucasian donors included about four fifths of the roughly 380 genotyped donors. Among about 400 genotyped donors of the cohort, an average of roughly 230,000 unique TCR beta nucleotide sequences was sequenced per donor, of which about 18% were non-productive. An earlier analysis of some 500 of the donors applied high-throughput TCR beta sequencing to assess whether each TCR beta V gene segment acted as functional or pseudogenic. Rather than drawing on any new phenotypic data, the later analysis identified candidate immune exposures from TCR beta sequences and the way those sequences occurred across donors. In addition to the first cohort of approximately 650 subjects, a separate validation cohort of approximately 130 different subjects was used. Class I and class II HLA loci were covered by the typing at four-digit resolution. What the research found in general, with its limitations: In a later analysis, several top co-occurrence clusters were reported to appear linked to parvovirus B19, influenza, CMV and Epstein-Barr virus. In a later analysis, most CMV-associated TCR beta chains were found to appear HLA-restricted, with HLA associations seemingly driven largely by CMV exposure. The presence/absence analyses assumed that sequencing depth was roughly uniform across donors, and that assumption may not be true. In a later analysis, the rate of TCR association differed among HLA loci, with DRB1 alleles having the most associated TCRs and HLA-C alleles having the fewest. Roughly 17 rarely observed V segments, including chromosome 9 orphons, were excluded from the earlier analysis of about 610 of the donors because counts were too low. A later analysis found that HLA-associated TCR beta chains were more clonally expanded and had lower generation probabilities than equally common non-associated chains. HLA typing was unavailable for some donors at each locus, so association tests used only the typed subset. CMV serostatus was the only immune exposure information available for the cohort. A few of the identified cytomegalovirus-associated TCR beta chains were confirmed in vitro to be specific for cytomegalovirus antigens. A group of highly shared sequence variants was considered likely to be a technical artifact of the sequencing pipeline. It was suggested by the authors that the approach could potentially be generalized to other disease states and immunological phenotypes. When HLA alleles, especially DR and DQ, strongly co-occurred, TCR associations were difficult to assign to individual alleles. Compared with the 666-donor mean, donors in an Asian-associated ancestry cluster had fewer N-insertions in productive TCRs, according to a later genetic analysis. In a later analysis, some 18,000 TCR beta sequences were associated with specific HLA alleles at a false discovery rate of 0.05. Broadly in line with IMGT annotations, most TCR beta V segments showed up in productive rearrangements about 87% or about 30% of the time in an earlier analysis of around 600 of the donors. While some public TCRs were present in many individuals, most TCR sequences turned up only very rarely across donors. Linkage disequilibrium might explain the correlated functional status among segregating V segments, but an unknown experimental factor could not be excluded. The 87-base-pair reads could not distinguish some IMGT-functional V segments, including TRBV6-2 and TRBV6-3, so those segments were excluded. The classifier was reported to diagnose cytomegalovirus status with high specificity and sensitivity in both the original cohort and the validation cohort. An association between a missense DCLRE1C variant and V-gene and J-gene trimming of TCR beta chains was found in a later genetic analysis and replicated in an independent cohort. A further reported finding was that TCR beta sequences accurately predicted the HLA-A and HLA-B alleles for most subjects in the first cohort. The study listed 150 to 200 TCR beta chains as associated with cytomegalovirus. Only TCR beta chains were sequenced in this cohort, and the absence of alpha or paired-chain data limited detectable features.

As to this clone: Its antigen remains undetermined. Qualities for individual bases were not recorded, and no much larger clone is one base off.

The cohort comprised under 700 healthy bone marrow donors. All cohort members were sampled while nominally healthy, although unrecorded immune exposures were likely present. The donor was CMV seropositive and belonged to the group of 250 to 300 seropositive cohort members. Each donor provided a peripheral blood sample, and peripheral blood mononuclear cells were used for TCR beta sequencing. Genomic DNA was extracted from the blood cell samples with the Qiagen DNeasy Blood Extraction Kit. Library preparation used the immunoSEQ multiplex PCR assay. For the multiplex PCR, a mixture combining 60 forward primers for TCR Vbeta segments and 13 reverse primers for TCR Jbeta segments was used. The CDR3 region of rearranged TCR beta genes was amplified from genomic DNA by a multiplex PCR assay. Amplified TCR beta libraries were sequenced as 87-base-pair reads on the Illumina HiSeq System. The authors processed their data as follows. In a later analysis, approximately 74 million unique TCR beta chains were counted across the 500 to 850 repertoires, and approximately 11 million of these chains were shared by at least two donors. A nearest-neighbor algorithm error-corrected the raw reads and collapsed the reads into unique sequences, merging closely related sequences to remove PCR and sequencing errors. Alignment of CDR3 sequences to IMGT reference sequences was used to assign V, D and J gene segments. Each retained sequence needed at least a six-nucleotide match to both a V gene segment and a J gene segment. Rearrangements were classified as productive when the CDR3 lacked stop codons and remained in frame with V and J, and all other rearrangements were classified as non-productive. CDR3 was defined according to IMGT convention as the region running from the second conserved V-encoded cysteine to the conserved J-encoded phenylalanine. The earlier analysis of about 640 of the donors excluded any sequence lacking an unambiguous match to a single V gene segment. An earlier analysis of almost 600 of the donors classified V segments as functional when productive rearrangements were above 56.7% and as segregating when the standard deviation between donors was above 5%. A statistical classification framework was developed to diagnose cytomegalovirus status using the catalog of TCR beta chain sequences. In a later analysis, V and J genes were assigned by comparing TCR nucleotide sequences against IMGT/GENE-DB human TR gene sequences. A later analysis assigned CDR3 sequences and most-parsimonious VDJ recombination scenarios with the TCRdist pipeline. In a later analysis, every TCR beta chain was defined by the combination of its CDR3 amino acid sequence and its V-gene family, and reads without a unique V-gene family were dropped. In a later analysis, some 600 highly shared, low-generation-probability nucleotide sequences were removed to address suspected cross-contamination and a sequencing artifact. In a later analysis, a clonal expansion index was calculated for each public chain from normalized within-repertoire ranks of inferred template counts. In a later analysis, generation probabilities were computed using a VDJ recombination model fitted to out-of-frame rearrangements, and the results were checked against IGoR. In a later analysis, hypergeometric tests were used to score TCR-TCR, TCR-HLA and TCR-CMV co-occurrence, with a repertoire-size bias correction applied to TCR pairs. To estimate false discovery rates, a later analysis permuted the HLA or CMV assignments 20 times. In a later analysis, co-occurring TCRs were grouped using DBSCAN, with TCRdist sequence similarity added in when clustering inside HLA-allele-positive subsets. For co-occurrence clustering, repertoires with fewer than 30,000 or more than 120,000 public chains were excluded, along with five repertoires with anomalous nucleotide sharing. Entries here come from immuneACCESS through TCRdb and include only in-frame sequences with V and J called. Some clones fail to appear in such tables; in the studies checked, an unresolved V gene covers under half of the shortfall, and the cause of the remainder is unknown. V and J calls and clone size are as listed in that table; D and trimming were resolved from the DNA. The sample includes roughly 130,000 clones, with more than 60% observed a single time. The ten most abundant clones make up 2% to 2.5% of the sample.

V is pared back by 0 bases and J by 7 bases, with 8 bases lying between the germline termini. The CDR3 holds 13 amino acids from the cysteine to the phenylalanine. Here the CDR3 DNA is all that survives: 39 bases in frame from base 1. CDR1 and CDR2 are drawn from the germline V gene (reference sequence): SGHKS, YYEKEE. The sequenced sample was PBMCs. This receptor was obtained from a woman aged 40 to 50 in good health and CMV-seropositive. The chain is encoded by TRBV5-5 joined to TRBJ1-3; a confident D gene designation cannot be given. The nucleotide sequence is TGTGCCAGCAGCTTGGCCCACCGGAACACCATATATTTT. It encodes CASSLAHRNTIYF.